The next 26 T cell receptor beta chains were all read from a single sample in a study of blood T cell repertoires in COVID-19. Sequencing was performed with immunoSEQ multiplex PCR; in TCRdb, only in-frame clones are kept and a portion is missing. This table has nearly 350,000 clones, 80% to 90% appearing once. The sequenced material came from peripheral blood. All receptors derive from a man aged 25 to 45 with active or convalescent COVID-19.

This chain connects TRBV7-2 to TRBJ2-5; 11 bases map to TRBD1. Losses at the gene ends were 4 bases for V and 5 bases for J; bases not matched to a gene: 6. Germline V CDR1 and CDR2: SGHTA, FQGNSA. The CDR3 covers 15 residues. In DNA, the CDR3 is TGTGCCAGCAGCTCGGGACAGGGGGTTTATGAGACCCAGTACTTC. As protein: CASSSGQGVYETQYF.

The chain has TRBV19 and TRBJ1-1, with a possible D match to TRBD1 (5 bases). The CDR3 loop spans 13 amino acids. The V end was cut by 0 bases, the J end by 3 bases, with 5 bases between. CDR1 and CDR2 from the germline V gene are LNHDA and SQIVND (reference sequence). The DNA of the CDR3 is TGTGCCAGTAGTATAGACAGGGACACTGAAGCTTTCTTT. Its protein is CASSIDRDTEAFF. The full variable domain, rest sourced from reference TRBV19 and TRBJ1-1, is DGGITQSPKYLFRKEGQNVTLSCEQNLNHDAMYWYRQDPGQGLRLIYYSQIVNDFQKGDIAEGYSVSREKKESFPLTVTSAQKNPTAFYLCASSIDRDTEAFFGQGTRLTVV.

The chain recombines TRBV5-1 with TRBJ2-7; 8 bases line up with TRBD1. Germline CDR1 SGHRS, CDR2 YFSETQ. The CDR3 is 15 residues long. The ends lost 0 bases at V and 0 bases at J; junction bases unmatched: 2. In nucleotides, the CDR3 is TGCGCCAGCAGCTTGGCAGGGACAGGCTCCTACGAGCAGTACTTC. As protein: CASSLAGTGSYEQYF.

The chain employs TRBV28 and TRBJ2-3; 7 bases are shared with TRBD2. CDR1 is MDHEN, CDR2 SYDVKM, per germline. This CDR3 region has 12 residues. With V trimmed by 10 bases and J by 6 bases, 7 bases remained unmatched. The DNA of the CDR3 is TGTGCCATTCGGCGGGGGTCGGATACGCAGTATTTT. Amino acids: CAIRRGSDTQYF.

This clone was seen ten or more times. The CDR3 here is CASSRDRYNSPLHF. The CDR3 bases are TGTGCCAGCAGCCGGGACAGATATAATTCACCCCTCCACTTT. The genes are TRBV11-2 and TRBJ1-6; 7 positions match TRBD1. V gave up 5 bases and J gave up 4 bases; unmatched junction bases: 2. The germline gives CDR1 SGHAT, CDR2 FQNNGV. CDR3 length equals 14 residues. Together with reference TRBV11-2 and TRBJ1-6, the CDR3 gives the full variable domain: EAGVAQSPRYKIIEKRQSVAFWCNPISGHATLYWYQQILGQGPKLLIQFQNNGVVDDSQLPKDRFSAERLKGVDSTLKIQPAKLEDSAVYLCASSRDRYNSPLHFGNGTRLTVT.

The chain employs TRBV24-1 and TRBJ2-3, with TRBD2 identical over 8 bases. The CDR3 runs 15 residues. The V segment lost 7 bases and the J segment 2 bases; nucleotides outside the gene matches: 7. Germline CDR1 reads KGHDR; CDR2 reads SFDVKD. The CDR3 region is CATSLSGENTDTQYF. The CDR3 DNA follows: TGTGCCACCAGCCTTAGCGGGGAGAACACAGATACGCAGTATTTT.

The CDR3 coding sequence is TGCGCCAGCAGCCAAGATCGAGGCCAGACAGGGGGGATTCAGCCCCAGCATTTT. Protein sequence: CASSQDRGQTGGIQPQHF. The chain carries TRBV4-1 and TRBJ1-5; 9 bases line up with TRBD1. Germline CDR1 reads MGHRA; CDR2 reads YSYEKL. The CDR3 sequence is 18 residues long. The J segment lost 6 bases and the V segment lost 0 bases, leaving 12 bases of the junction unmatched.

The chain links TRBV19 to TRBJ1-3; no definite D call. CDR1 is LNHDA, CDR2 SQIVND, per germline (reference sequence). Trimming removed 3 bases from V and 0 bases from J, with 9 bases in between. The CDR3 is 15 residues long. The CDR3 DNA reads as TGTGCCAGTAGTATCTACAGTCTCTCTGGAAACACCATATATTTT. It encodes CASSIYSLSGNTIYF.

The rearrangement links TRBV5-1 to TRBJ2-2; 7 nucleotides agree with TRBD1. In germline, CDR1 is SGHRS, CDR2 YFSETQ. The length of the CDR3 is 17 residues. V lost 4 bases to trimming and J lost 6 bases; unmatched junction nucleotides: 15. CDR3 in DNA: TGCGCCAGCAGCCACGACAGGGTAGGGTTTGTTCCCGGGGAGCTGTTTTTT. Its protein is CASSHDRVGFVPGELFF.

This chain joins TRBV5-1 and TRBJ2-3; TRBD2 aligns across 11 bases. CDR1 is SGHRS and CDR2 is YFSETQ in the germline V gene. CDR3 length equals 15 residues. The J segment lost 2 bases and the V segment lost 5 bases, leaving 4 bases of the junction unmatched. This chain's CDR3 is CASSLSGGVTDTQYF. DNA for the CDR3: TGCGCCAGCAGTCTTAGCGGGGGGGTCACAGATACGCAGTATTTT.

The chain joins TRBV5-8 to TRBJ1-4; D may be TRBD1 (6 bases). Per germline, CDR1 SGHTS and CDR2 YDEGEE. Trimming pared 4 bases from V and 4 bases from J, leaving 14 bases between. This CDR3 contains 15 residues. The CDR3 DNA follows: TGTGCCAGCAGCCGGGGGGGGCATGTTAATGAAAAACTGTTTTTT. Protein sequence: CASSRGGHVNEKLFF.

The V call is TRBV2, the J call TRBJ2-1; no definite D call. Trimming pared 7 bases from V and 4 bases from J, leaving 8 bases between. The germline gives CDR1 SNHLY, CDR2 FYNNEI. The CDR3 is made up of 12 amino acids. CDR3 DNA sequence: TGTGCCAGCATGGAGATTTACAATGAGCAGTTCTTC. Protein sequence: CASMEIYNEQFF.

The table lists this clone with a few counts. V usage is TRBV7-2 and J usage is TRBJ1-2, with D unclear. CDR3 length equals 14 residues. The ends were cut back, 2 bases at V and 2 bases at J, with 9 bases in the middle. Germline assignment: CDR1 SGHTA and CDR2 FQGNSA. The CDR3 coding sequence is TGTGCCAGCAGCTTATGGGCGATCAACTATGGCTACACCTTC. Encoded protein: CASSLWAINYGYTF.

The chain joins TRBV11-3 to TRBJ2-1, with 8 bases matching TRBD2. Per the germline V gene, CDR1 is SGHNT and CDR2 is YENEEA. Germline trimming cut 4 bases from V and 5 bases from J; bases unmatched to any gene: 10. CDR3 length: 16 residues. CDR3 sequence reads: CASSSPRGGVNNEQFF. In DNA, the CDR3 is TGTGCCAGCAGCTCCCCTCGGGGGGGGGTGAACAATGAGCAGTTCTTC.

The chain combines TRBV6-6 with TRBJ2-3; D is possibly TRBD1 (5 bases). V was shortened by 6 bases and J by 8 bases, with 12 bases between the two germline ends. In germline, CDR1 is MNHNY, CDR2 SVGAGI (reference sequence). The CDR3 has 12 amino acids. CDR3 in amino acids: CASSRQLITQYF. The CDR3, as DNA: TGTGCCAGCAGCAGACAGCTAATTACGCAGTATTTT.

This chain links TRBV4-1 with TRBJ2-1; 12 bases are a match to TRBD2. This CDR3 spans 15 amino acids. Germline values: CDR1 MGHRA, CDR2 YSYEKL. Trimming removed 6 bases from V and 4 bases from J; junction bases left unmatched: 4. The CDR3, as DNA: TGCGCCAGCAGTCCTAGCGGGGGGGCTTACAATGAGCAGTTCTTC. This codes for CASSPSGGAYNEQFF.

This clone has a single count. The rearrangement joins TRBV30 to TRBJ1-2; a possible D gene is TRBD1 (6 bases). The CDR3 loop spans 12 amino acids. Trimming took off 5 bases at V and 4 bases at J, with 11 bases between the two ends. Germline CDR1 reads GTSNPN; CDR2 reads SVGIG (reference sequence). The DNA for the CDR3 is TGTGCCTGGGGACGGGGGGCCTATGGCTACACCTTC. Its translation is CAWGRGAYGYTF.

The rearrangement joins TRBV25-1 to TRBJ2-5; 7 bases fit TRBD2. The CDR3 has 16 amino acids. Germline V gene sequence: CDR1 MGHDK, CDR2 SYGVNS. V lost 3 bases to trimming and J lost 5 bases; unmatched junction nucleotides: 12. This CDR3 reads CASSDPRAGLHETQYF. The CDR3 DNA sequence: TGTGCCAGCAGTGATCCTAGAGCGGGATTACACGAGACCCAGTACTTC.

The chain links TRBV5-4 to TRBJ1-1, with D tentatively TRBD1 (5 bases). From germline, CDR1 is SGHNT and CDR2 YYREEE (reference sequence). The length of the CDR3 is 13 residues. The ends were cut back, 4 bases at V and 1 base at J, with 8 bases in the middle. CDR3 amino acids: CASSPGQNTEAFF. The DNA of the CDR3 is TGTGCCAGCAGCCCTGGACAGAACACTGAAGCTTTCTTT.

This clone was seen once. The rearrangement links TRBV11-3 to TRBJ2-7, with 9 bases identical to TRBD2. Unmatched junction bases numbered 7, after V lost 1 base and J lost 3 bases. This CDR3 spans 16 amino acids. Germline CDR1 SGHNT, CDR2 YENEEA. In nucleotides, the CDR3 is TGTGCCAGCAGCTTAGTCTTCCAGCGGGGGGTCTACGAGCAGTACTTC. Translated, it gives CASSLVFQRGVYEQYF.

The chain is built from TRBV9 and TRBJ1-2, with D uncertain. Trimming took 0 bases from V and 0 from J, leaving 9 bases between them. CDR3 length equals 15 residues. CDR1 and CDR2 (germline): SGDLS, YYNGEE. This CDR3 reads CASSVAPGSNYGYTF. CDR3 bases: TGTGCCAGCAGCGTAGCCCCGGGATCTAACTATGGCTACACCTTC. The full variable domain, with the rest looked up from reference TRBV9 and TRBJ1-2, is DSGVTQTPKHLITATGQRVTLRCSPRSGDLSVYWYQQSLDQGLQFLIQYYNGEERAKGNILERFSAQQFPDLHSELNLSSLELGDSALYFCASSVAPGSNYGYTFGSGTRLTVV.

The chain joins TRBV20-1 to TRBJ1-2; tentative D call: TRBD1 (5 bases). The V gene lost 3 bases and the J gene lost 6 bases, with 5 bases spanning the gap. The CDR3 loop spans 10 amino acids. Per germline, CDR1 DFQATT and CDR2 SNEGSKA (reference sequence). The CDR3 nucleotides read TGCAGTGCTAGCAGGGATGGCTACACCTTC. Residues: CSASRDGYTF.

The chain carries TRBV15 and TRBJ2-6; TRBD1 might be the D (6 bases). The CDR3 consists of 14 residues. The germline V and J ends were trimmed by 8 bases and 2 bases, with 10 bases remaining between them. CDR1 and CDR2 from the germline V gene are LNHNV and YYDKDF (reference sequence). The chain's CDR3 is CATVRGAGANVLTF. In nucleotides, the CDR3 is TGTGCCACCGTCAGGGGAGCTGGGGCCAACGTCCTGACTTTC.

The rearrangement uses TRBV2 and TRBJ1-3; 7 bases map to TRBD1. From germline, CDR1 is SNHLY and CDR2 FYNNEI. The CDR3 extends over 13 amino acids. Trimming cost V 7 bases and J 2 bases; bases outside gene matches: 2. CDR3 amino acids: CASTGTAGNTIYF. The CDR3 DNA reads as TGTGCCAGCACCGGGACAGCTGGAAACACCATATATTTT.

At least ten counts were recorded for this clone. V and J are TRBV5-1 and TRBJ2-7, with D unresolved. Germline V CDR1 and CDR2: SGHRS, YFSETQ. Trimming removed 0 bases from V and 5 bases from J, with 12 bases in between. This CDR3 comprises 14 residues. CDR3 residues: CASSLDSGRDEQYF. CDR3 sequence (DNA): TGCGCCAGCAGCTTGGACAGTGGAAGAGACGAGCAGTACTTC.

The chain recombines TRBV5-1 with TRBJ1-1; 9 bases are a match to TRBD1. The CDR3 runs to 17 residues. Losses at the gene ends were 4 bases for V and 6 bases for J; bases not matched to a gene: 16. Germline V lookup: CDR1 SGHRS, CDR2 YFSETQ. Here the CDR3 reads CASSVNRGLRGVAEAFF. As DNA, the CDR3 is TGCGCCAGCAGCGTAAACAGGGGGCTGCGTGGAGTTGCTGAAGCTTTCTTT.